The 4 T cell receptor beta chains presented below share a single source sample, sequenced in a study of shared T cell receptors in the human thymus (dated by TCRdb to about 2021). Receptor amplification or capture employed the immunoSEQ multiplex PCR assay. As stored in TCRdb, this immuneACCESS dataset retains in-frame rearrangements with V and J assigned. A fraction of the clones does not appear; measured against another copy, unresolved V genes explain less than half of the discrepancy, and the remainder lacks a known reason. The sample profile shows 700,000 or so clones; over 75% of them were found once. The top ten constitute around 0.01% of the sample. Another study also made use of these data, one on human thymus T cells.

Sequencing was performed on thymocytes. These receptors all stem from a girl under three years old with a congenital heart defect. Donor details come from another sample of the same person, matched by shared clones.

The chain carries TRBV6-1 and TRBJ2-7, with a possible D match to TRBD1 (5 bases). V shed 7 bases and J shed 3 bases, with 16 bases lying between them. The germline V gene encodes CDR1 MNHNS and CDR2 SASEGT. This CDR3 has 14 residues. The CDR3 is CASTAGFDLYEQYF. The CDR3, as DNA: TGTGCCAGCACCGCAGGGTTCGATCTCTACGAGCAGTACTTC.

The CDR3 loop is CASRRQDLYLNTEAFF. The CDR3 DNA follows: TGTGCCAGCCGCAGACAGGACCTCTACCTGAACACTGAAGCTTTCTTT. The rearrangement joins TRBV7-9 to TRBJ1-1, with D perhaps TRBD1 (6 bases). Trimming left V 8 bases short and J 0 bases short, with 19 bases between. Germline V gene lookup returns CDR1 SEHNR and CDR2 FQNEAQ (reference sequence). CDR3 length equals 16 residues.

A single count supports this clone. The chain joins TRBV27 to TRBJ2-5; unclear D gene. V dropped 5 bases and J dropped 2 bases, with 9 bases sitting between them. Germline CDR1 reads MNHEY; CDR2 reads SMNVEV (reference sequence). The CDR3 is 13 amino acids. CDR3: CASSPPLQETQYF. For the CDR3, the DNA is TGTGCCAGCAGTCCCCCGTTACAAGAGACCCAGTACTTC.

The V and J genes are TRBV7-8 and TRBJ2-7, with D possibly matching TRBD1 (5 bases). This CDR3 has 13 amino acids. The V gene's germline CDR1 is SGHVS and CDR2 FQNEAQ. The V end lost 4 bases, the J end lost 1 base, and 8 bases lay between the germline ends. The CDR3 loop reads CASSSTASYEQYF. CDR3 sequence (DNA): TGTGCCAGCAGCTCGACAGCGTCCTACGAGCAGTACTTC.